The following is a TCR beta chain sequence with its context. Its specificity is unknown. CDR1 MDHEN and CDR2 SYDVKM come from the germline V gene. V lost 3 bases and J 8 bases, leaving 23 bases between the germline ends. This CDR3 has 17 amino acids. Method: immunoSEQ multiplex PCR; TCRdb's copy keeps in-frame clones and lacks some. The data hold 100,000 to 150,000 clones, with approximately 88% observed a single time. This specimen comes from a study of T cells in localized non-small cell lung cancer. Study observations and caveats: T cell clonality was highest in uninvolved adjacent lung, above tumor. Appearing in adjacent lung were a median approximately 50 of the top 100 tumor clones. Heterogeneity stays possible, as sequencing covered only one tumor region.

V and J are TRBV28 and TRBJ2-1, with D perhaps TRBD2 (6 bases). Sequencing was performed on peripheral blood, taken before any cancer treatment. The sequence derives from a female donor aged 60 or older with stage I lung adenocarcinoma. The CDR3 bases are TGTGCCAGCAGTTTTATATTTTTGGGACGGGGGAACCATGAGCAGTTCTTC. It translates to CASSFIFLGRGNHEQFF.